This T cell receptor beta chain was found in a study of human T cells and chemical hapten exposure. Study at large: Sensitization employed 2% DPC on approximately 2 cm by approximately 2 cm of upper inner arm skin.

The V end was cut by 1 base, the J end by 7 bases, with 13 bases between. The CDR3 length is 14 residues. Germline V lookup: CDR1 SGHDN, CDR2 FVKESK. Time point here: pre-sensitization, week 0. Treatment described: therapeutic diphenylcyclopropenone sensitization with weekly scalp DPC. Each CDR3 protein gets one entry after TCRdb re-called the RACE reads with MiXCR. The sample includes tens of thousands of distinct CDR3 sequences, 9.5% to 13% of them seen just once. This clonotype was counted many times. This sample comprised whole blood, obtained in connection with sensitization to the hapten diphenylcyclopropenone (DPC). The receptor's source is a woman aged 45-60 years with alopecia areata. Some clones in this sample may be carry-over from other donors' samples. The rearrangement uses TRBV14 and TRBJ1-1; D is unresolved. The chain's CDR3 is CASSQATDLNEAFF. The CDR3 DNA sequence: TGTGCCAGCAGCCAAGCAACAGATCTTAATGAAGCTTTCTTT.